These 32 T cell receptor beta chains share one sample of origin, sequenced in a study of blood T cells in healthy people across ages. Combining a sample-barcoded 5' primer with a J-beta primer mix, a second PCR ran for roughly 6 to 12 cycles. MiXCR, run by TCRdb on the 5' RACE reads, gives a single entry per CDR3 protein. This table has approximately 780,000 distinct CDR3 sequences, roughly 26% appearing once. These data were also reused for a study on T cells of mothers and their children.

The sample taken for sequencing was blood. All receptors come from a boy younger than 18 in good health.

The chain joins TRBV30 to TRBJ2-1, with 14 bases that match TRBD2. The CDR3 contains 19 residues. With 3 bases clipped from V and 2 bases from J, the junction kept 12 bases outside the gene matches. Germline lookup yields CDR1 GTSNPN and CDR2 SVGIG (reference sequence). The CDR3 reads CAWSLGGTSGRRAYNEQFF. DNA of the CDR3: TGTGCCTGGAGCCTAGGAGGGACTAGCGGGAGAAGAGCCTACAATGAGCAGTTCTTC.

CDR3 protein: CASSIVTNQPQHF. The CDR3 coding sequence is TGTGCCAGTAGTATAGTCACAAATCAGCCCCAGCATTTT. This chain connects TRBV19 to TRBJ1-5; D uncertain. Deletions cut 1 base from V and 4 bases from J, with 5 bases between. Per the germline V gene, CDR1 is LNHDA and CDR2 is SQIVND (reference sequence). The CDR3 has 13 amino acids.

The V call is TRBV10-1, the J call TRBJ1-5, with D uncertain. Trimming pared 3 bases from V and 7 bases from J, leaving 7 bases between. This CDR3 spans 12 amino acids. Germline V gene sequence: CDR1 WNHNN, CDR2 SYGVQD (reference sequence). The CDR3 coding sequence is TGCGCCAGCAGTGATCCGGGACAGCCCCAGCATTTT. It translates to CASSDPGQPQHF.

CDR3 DNA: TGCAGCGTTGGGGGAGGGCCCACTGAAGCTTTCTTT. It codes for CSVGGGPTEAFF. The V call is TRBV29-1, the J call TRBJ1-1; D is unclear. Looked up from germline, CDR1 is SQVTM and CDR2 is ANQGSEA. The V gene lost 4 bases and the J gene lost 4 bases, with 10 bases spanning the gap. The CDR3 length is 12 residues.

The chain has TRBV6-1 and TRBJ1-4; 7 nucleotides agree with TRBD1. Germline CDR1 reads MNHNS; CDR2 reads SASEGT. The CDR3 spans 15 residues. V lost 5 bases to trimming and J lost 5 bases; unmatched junction nucleotides: 8. The CDR3, as DNA: TGTGCCAGCAGTCCATACAGGGGACGCAATGAAAAACTGTTTTTT. This sequence encodes CASSPYRGRNEKLFF.

In this sample, this clonotype turned up a few times. V gene TRBV12-3 or TRBV12-4 combines with J gene TRBJ2-1; tentatively, D is TRBD1 (6 bases). This CDR3 spans 16 amino acids. V gave up 1 base and J gave up 4 bases, with 14 bases separating them. The CDR3 region has the DNA TGTGCCAGCAGTTTAGGAACCAGGGGTGTATACAATGAGCAGTTCTTC. It yields the protein CASSLGTRGVYNEQFF.

J is TRBJ2-1 and V is TRBV12-3 or TRBV12-4, with 12 bases lining up with TRBD2. The CDR3 sequence is 16 residues long. The V segment lost 6 bases and the J segment 4 bases; nucleotides outside the gene matches: 7. This chain's CDR3 is CASRTTLAGGYNEQFF. The CDR3 DNA follows: TGTGCCAGCAGAACTACACTAGCGGGGGGTTACAATGAGCAGTTCTTC.

This clonotype was found a few times. The chain uses TRBV5-1 and TRBJ2-2; TRBD1 matches 9 bases. CDR1 is SGHRS and CDR2 is YFSETQ in the germline V gene. This CDR3 comprises 16 residues. With V trimmed by 7 bases and J by 0 bases, 7 bases remained unmatched. Here the CDR3 DNA reads TGCGCCAGCCCTACCCACAGGGGGCCGAACACCGGGGAGCTGTTTTTT. Encoded protein: CASPTHRGPNTGELFF.

This clonotype appeared a few times. The chain has TRBV19 and TRBJ2-5; D gene ambiguous. The germline V gene encodes CDR1 LNHDA and CDR2 SQIVND (reference sequence). This CDR3 has 14 amino acids. Trimming took off 5 bases at V and 1 base at J, with 11 bases between the two ends. CDR3 in DNA: TGTGCCAGTAGTCGCCGAACAGTCCAAGAGACCCAGTACTTC. It codes for CASSRRTVQETQYF.

The chain employs TRBV6-2 or TRBV6-3 and TRBJ1-2, with 7 bases identical to TRBD1. The junction had 5 bases not matched to a gene; V was cut back by 4 bases and J by 3 bases. CDR3 length equals 14 residues. Looked up from germline, CDR1 is MNHEY and CDR2 is SVGEGT. The CDR3 region has the DNA TGTGCCAGCAGTTTGCCGACAGGGTACTATGGCTACACCTTC. Its protein product is CASSLPTGYYGYTF.

In regard to this clonotype: With a much larger clone just one base away, this may be a read error. The rearrangement joins TRBV13 to TRBJ1-1, with D maybe TRBD1 (5 bases). The germline CDR1 and CDR2 sequences are PRHDT and FYEKMQ (reference sequence). This CDR3 comprises 14 residues. The DNA for the CDR3 is TGTGCCTGCAGCCTAGGGGACTACGAAAGTGAAGCTTTCTTT. This translates into CACSLGDYESEAFF.

This clonotype was observed at least ten times. An end of the junction does not agree with germline; a read error may underlie this. This rearrangement joins TRBV5-1 to TRBJ1-1; D is unresolved. Germline V gene data show CDR1 as SGHRS and CDR2 as YFSETQ. This CDR3 has 14 amino acids. CDR3 nucleotides: TGCGCTAGCAGCTTGGGCGGAACGAACACTGAAGCTTTCTTT. It specifies CASSLGGTNTEAFF.

This chain uses TRBV4-1 with TRBJ2-5, with TRBD2 matching over 11 bases. The germline V gene has CDR1 MGHRA and CDR2 YSYEKL. J gave up 5 bases and V 4 bases, and 15 bases lay outside the gene matches. This CDR3 has 18 amino acids. CDR3 sequence (DNA): TGCGCCAGCAGCCCTACGCCACTAGCGGGGGCGAGAGGGGAGACCCAGTACTTC. Its protein product is CASSPTPLAGARGETQYF.

The chain links TRBV4-1 to TRBJ2-1, with TRBD2 matching 8 bases. This CDR3 spans 15 amino acids. Germline assignment: CDR1 MGHRA and CDR2 YSYEKL. Trimming cost V 4 bases and J 3 bases; bases outside gene matches: 5. DNA for the CDR3: TGCGCCAGCAGCCCGGGACTAGAGGTCTACAATGAGCAGTTCTTC. This codes for CASSPGLEVYNEQFF.

The rearrangement links TRBV7-2 to TRBJ1-2; 10 bases map to TRBD1. V shed 4 bases and J 4 bases; nucleotides not matched to a gene: 6. Per germline, CDR1 SGHTA and CDR2 FQGNSA. This CDR3 spans 15 amino acids. CDR3 protein: CASSYSRTGGYGYTF. The CDR3 coding sequence is TGTGCCAGCAGCTACAGTCGGACAGGGGGCTATGGCTACACCTTC.

In its sample, this clonotype was seen a few times. V usage is TRBV5-5 and J usage is TRBJ2-7; the match to TRBD1 covers 8 bases. The CDR3 runs 16 residues. The ends lost 5 bases at V and 4 bases at J; junction bases unmatched: 14. Germline V gene sequence: CDR1 SGHKS, CDR2 YYEKEE (reference sequence). CDR3 in amino acids: CASRPLPGQERYEQYF. The CDR3 coding sequence is TGTGCCAGCAGACCCCTTCCGGGACAGGAAAGGTACGAGCAGTACTTC.

The chain links TRBV6-5 to TRBJ2-5; D perhaps matches TRBD2 (7 bases). With 2 bases removed from V and 3 bases from J, the gap between germline ends came to 10 bases. Germline CDR1 MNHEY, CDR2 SVGAGI. The CDR3 extends over 14 amino acids. CDR3 protein: CASSYLGGEETQYF. As DNA, the CDR3 is TGTGCCAGCAGTTACCTAGGGGGGGAAGAGACCCAGTACTTC.

Details on this clonotype: A read error may account for a junction end that differs from germline. This chain joins TRBV28 and TRBJ2-3; D remains unclear. The CDR3 runs 15 residues. Germline V gives CDR1 MDHEN, CDR2 SYDVKM. CDR3 in amino acids: CASSPMTYSTDTQYF. DNA of the CDR3: TGTGCCAGCAGTCCAATGACTTATAGCACGGATACGCAGTATTTT.

The count of this clonotype is one. This chain connects TRBV28 to TRBJ2-2; 9 nucleotides align to TRBD1. The CDR3 length is 18 residues. V was clipped by 8 bases and J by 0 bases; unmatched bases: 13. CDR1 and CDR2 from the germline V gene are MDHEN and SYDVKM. CDR3 sequence (DNA): TGTGCCAGCTTACCCAACAGGGGGCGAGATGCGAACACCGGGGAGCTGTTTTTT. Translating it yields CASLPNRGRDANTGELFF. Full variable domain (missing parts from reference TRBV28 and TRBJ2-2): DVKVTQSSRYLVKRTGEKVFLECVQDMDHENMFWYRQDPGLGLRLIYFSYDVKMKEKGDIPEGYSVSREKKERFSLILESASTNQTSMYLCASLPNRGRDANTGELFFGEGSRLTVL.

Points on this clonotype: One base away lies a much larger clone, so this may be a sequencing read error. Here the CDR3 omits its conserved ending phenylalanine or tryptophan, so a read error is the likely source. This chain uses TRBV12-3 or TRBV12-4 with TRBJ2-6, with D possibly matching TRBD1 (6 bases). The V and J ends lost 3 bases and 3 bases respectively, with 15 bases between them. The length of the CDR3 is 17 residues. The CDR3 loop is CASSFPTGRDGANVLTL. The CDR3 DNA reads as TGTGCCAGCAGTTTCCCTACAGGGCGTGATGGGGCCAACGTCCTGACTCTC.

This clonotype occurred once. This chain connects TRBV12-3 or TRBV12-4 to TRBJ1-2; a possible D gene is TRBD1 (5 bases). Trimming pared 8 bases from V and 3 bases from J, leaving 13 bases between. This CDR3 contains 13 residues. The CDR3: CASGRGGDYGYTF. In DNA form, the CDR3 reads TGTGCCAGCGGTCGTGGAGGGGACTATGGCTACACCTTC.

The chain is built from TRBV29-1 and TRBJ2-1; TRBD2 agrees at 11 bases. The CDR3 extends over 15 amino acids. Germline V gives CDR1 SQVTM, CDR2 ANQGSEA. After removal of 4 bases from V and 6 bases from J, the junction contained 8 bases not matched to a gene. The CDR3 is CSVVRLAGGPNEQFF. The CDR3 DNA sequence: TGCAGCGTTGTACGGCTAGCGGGGGGCCCCAATGAGCAGTTCTTC.

The chain recombines TRBV29-1 with TRBJ1-2, with 7 bases identical to TRBD1. J gave up 8 bases and V 2 bases, and 14 bases lay outside the gene matches. Germline values: CDR1 SQVTM, CDR2 ANQGSEA. CDR3 size: 15 residues. The CDR3 spells CSVESRAGGLGGYTF. CDR3 DNA sequence: TGCAGCGTTGAATCGAGAGCAGGGGGTCTAGGAGGCTACACCTTC.

J is TRBJ2-1 and V is TRBV5-1, with 7 nucleotides matching TRBD1. J was trimmed by 9 bases and V by 0 bases; bases with no gene match: 6. Per germline, CDR1 SGHRS and CDR2 YFSETQ. This CDR3 region has 14 residues. In DNA, the CDR3 is TGCGCCAGCAGCTTGGGACAGTCAGGGGGTGAGCAGTTCTTC. Protein: CASSLGQSGGEQFF.

A note on this clonotype: One end of the junction varies from germline; a read error may be responsible. This sequence joins TRBV5-1 and TRBJ2-2; either TRBD1 or TRBD2 may fit D (5 bases each). The germline gives CDR1 SGHRS, CDR2 YFSETQ. The CDR3 extends over 16 amino acids. Here the CDR3 DNA reads TGCGCCAGCAGCTTGGTGAGGCAGGGAAGCACCGGGGTGCTGTTTTTT. The encoded protein is CASSLVRQGSTGVLFF.

This clonotype has just one count. The rearrangement uses TRBV4-1 and TRBJ2-5; 7 nucleotides align to TRBD2. V was pared by 1 base and J by 5 bases, with 13 bases of the junction left unmatched. The CDR3 consists of 17 residues. Germline V gene lookup returns CDR1 MGHRA and CDR2 YSYEKL. CDR3 region: CASSQGNLGSSGETQYF. The CDR3 region has the DNA TGCGCCAGCAGCCAAGGAAACCTCGGGTCTAGCGGCGAGACCCAGTACTTC.

The chain links TRBV7-8 to TRBJ2-4; TRBD1 aligns across 10 bases. Trimming removed 4 bases from V and 1 base from J; junction bases left unmatched: 7. Germline V gives CDR1 SGHVS, CDR2 FQNEAQ. The CDR3 is 17 residues long. CDR3 bases: TGTGCCAGCAGCTCGATGGACAGGGGGTTTGCCAAAAACATTCAGTACTTC. Its protein is CASSSMDRGFAKNIQYF.

The V and J genes are TRBV7-9 and TRBJ1-1, with 11 positions matching TRBD1. The V gene end was trimmed by 2 bases and the J gene end by 7 bases; junction bases not matched to a gene: 15. This CDR3 is built from 18 residues. Per germline, CDR1 SEHNR and CDR2 FQNEAQ (reference sequence). CDR3 protein: CASSLNRKVGTGGDEAFF. The CDR3 DNA follows: TGTGCCAGCAGCTTAAATCGTAAGGTGGGGACAGGGGGTGATGAAGCTTTCTTT.

In regard to this clonotype: Germline is not matched at one junction end, which may reflect a read error. The chain has TRBV5-1 and TRBJ1-5, with a possible D match to TRBD1 (6 bases). Germline CDR1 reads SGHRS; CDR2 reads YFSETQ. This CDR3 comprises 15 residues. CDR3 coding DNA: TGCGCCAACAGCTTAGGGGGGGTGGTCAATCAGCCCCAGCATTTT. It yields the protein CANSLGGVVNQPQHF.

This chain links TRBV6-5 with TRBJ2-5, with 8 bases lining up with TRBD2. TRBJ2-7 matches the DNA end more closely, so the J call is doubtful. This CDR3 contains 16 residues. Germline V gene lookup returns CDR1 MNHEY and CDR2 SVGAGI. The CDR3, as DNA: TGTGCCAGCAGTTATGCGCGGGGGGCATCCCCCGGCGAGCAGTACTTC. Translated, it gives CASSYARGASPGEQYF.

The CDR3 is CSAIPLLVTSGVSDEQFF. Written as DNA, the CDR3 is TGCAGTGCTATCCCTCTATTAGTGACTAGCGGGGTGTCGGATGAGCAGTTCTTC. The chain couples TRBV20-1 to TRBJ2-1; the match to TRBD2 covers 11 bases. Trimming at V came to 4 bases and at J to 8 bases, leaving 19 bases not matched to a gene. Germline V gene sequence: CDR1 DFQATT, CDR2 SNEGSKA (reference sequence). The CDR3 loop spans 18 amino acids.

This clonotype was observed a few times. This chain joins TRBV6-1 and TRBJ1-5; TRBD1 agrees at 8 bases. The V segment lost 6 bases and the J segment 2 bases; nucleotides outside the gene matches: 12. The germline V gene encodes CDR1 MNHNS and CDR2 SASEGT. The CDR3 sequence is 17 residues long. CDR3 bases: TGTGCCAGCAGCCGGGGACAGGTCCCTTACGGCAATCAGCCCCAGCATTTT. As protein: CASSRGQVPYGNQPQHF.